This T cell receptor beta chain stems from a study of T cells expressing NK-cell markers. Study-wide context: Seven HCMV-seropositive donors and one seronegative donor made up the eight sequenced donors.

TCRdb re-called the 5' RACE reads; one entry per CDR3 protein, DNA not given. The sample holds about 160,000 distinct CDR3 sequences. This receptor was identified in a man aged 18-75 years in good health. Sequenced: blood T cells: a sorted CD56 or NKG2C T cell subset, CD4+ or CD8+ T cells, or bulk PBMC T cells (not recorded which).

CDR3 protein: CASRVGSGSPYEQYF. The chain employs TRBV27 and TRBJ2-7; the TRBD2 assignment by TCRdb is unverifiable without DNA. Germline CDR1 reads MNHEY; CDR2 reads SMNVEV (reference sequence). This CDR3 is 15 amino acids long.